The TCR beta chain described here comes from a study of T cell responses to AZD1222 COVID-19 vaccine. Study outcomes and limitations: Clonal diversity may have been underestimated in mostly white British donors.

Notes on this clone: As yet, its antigen is unknown.

Clones were sequenced by immunoSEQ multiplex PCR, and TCRdb holds only the in-frame ones, with some missing. The profile covers more than 90,000 clones, with approximately 84% appearing a single time and more than 13% taken by the ten largest. The sequence was collected from an adult who received the AZD1222 COVID-19 vaccine. The material sequenced was peripheral blood, taken 28 days after the second AZD1222 dose.

The CDR3 is CASRPTVNYGYTF. The CDR3 DNA follows: TGTGCCAGCAGACCGACGGTTAACTATGGCTACACCTTC. The genes are TRBV7-9 and TRBJ1-2; D uncertain. Deletions cut 6 bases from V and 1 base from J, with 9 bases between. Per germline, CDR1 SEHNR and CDR2 FQNEAQ (reference sequence). The CDR3 is 13 amino acids.